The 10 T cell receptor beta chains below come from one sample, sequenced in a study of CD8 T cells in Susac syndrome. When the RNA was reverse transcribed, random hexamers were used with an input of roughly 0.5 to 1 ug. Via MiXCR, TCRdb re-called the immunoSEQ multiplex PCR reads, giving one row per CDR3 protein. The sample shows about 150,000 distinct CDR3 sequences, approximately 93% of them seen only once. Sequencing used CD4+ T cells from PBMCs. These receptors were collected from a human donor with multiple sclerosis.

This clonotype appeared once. CDR3 loop: CASSKALRGEQYF. The CDR3 coding sequence is TGTGCCAGCAGCAAAGCTCTGAGAGGGGAGCAGTACTTC. This chain connects TRBV21-1 to TRBJ2-7; the table assigns TRBD2, which was not confirmed against the DNA. TRBV21-1 is a pseudogene locus. The CDR3 extends over 13 amino acids.

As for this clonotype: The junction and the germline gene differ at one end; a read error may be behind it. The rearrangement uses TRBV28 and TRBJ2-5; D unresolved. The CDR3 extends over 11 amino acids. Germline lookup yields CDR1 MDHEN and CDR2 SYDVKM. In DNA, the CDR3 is TGTGCCATCAGTGGCCGGGAGACCCAGTACTTC. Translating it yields CAISGRETQYF.

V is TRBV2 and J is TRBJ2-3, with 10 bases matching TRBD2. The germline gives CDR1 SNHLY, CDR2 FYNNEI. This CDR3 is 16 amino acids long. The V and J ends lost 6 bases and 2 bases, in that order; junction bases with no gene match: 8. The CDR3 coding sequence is TGTGCCAGCAGCATGGGACTAGCGCCCCTCACAGATACGCAGTATTTT. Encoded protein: CASSMGLAPLTDTQYF.

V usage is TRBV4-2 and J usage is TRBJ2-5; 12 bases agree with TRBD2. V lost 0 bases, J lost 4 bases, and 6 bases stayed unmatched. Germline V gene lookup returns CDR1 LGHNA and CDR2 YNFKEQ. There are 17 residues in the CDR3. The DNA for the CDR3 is TGTGCCAGCAGCCAAGATACACTAGCGGGGGGTGGAGAGACCCAGTACTTC. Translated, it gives CASSQDTLAGGGETQYF.

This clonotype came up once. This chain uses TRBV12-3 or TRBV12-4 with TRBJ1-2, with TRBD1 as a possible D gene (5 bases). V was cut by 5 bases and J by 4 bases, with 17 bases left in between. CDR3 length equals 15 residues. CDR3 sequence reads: CASSVRGKVVYGYTF. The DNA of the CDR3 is TGTGCCAGCAGTGTCCGGGGCAAAGTAGTCTATGGCTACACCTTC.

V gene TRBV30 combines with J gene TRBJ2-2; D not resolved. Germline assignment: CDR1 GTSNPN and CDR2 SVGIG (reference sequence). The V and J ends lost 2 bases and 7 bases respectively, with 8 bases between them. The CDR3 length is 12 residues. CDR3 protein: CAWSQIGGELFF. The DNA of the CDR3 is TGTGCCTGGAGTCAGATCGGCGGGGAGCTGTTTTTT.

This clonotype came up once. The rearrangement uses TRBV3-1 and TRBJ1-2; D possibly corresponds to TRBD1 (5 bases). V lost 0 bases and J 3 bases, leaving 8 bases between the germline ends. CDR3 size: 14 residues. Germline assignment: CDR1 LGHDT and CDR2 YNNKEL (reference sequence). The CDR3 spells CASSQDDRHYGYTF. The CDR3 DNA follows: TGTGCCAGCAGCCAAGATGACAGACACTATGGCTACACCTTC.

Here the CDR3 reads CSARRGQINEKLFF. The CDR3 nucleotides are TGCAGTGCCCGGAGGGGACAGATTAATGAAAAACTGTTTTTT. The V and J genes are TRBV20-1 and TRBJ1-4; TRBD1 matches 7 bases. This CDR3 has 14 residues. Germline CDR1 DFQATT, CDR2 SNEGSKA (reference sequence). The J segment lost 4 bases and the V segment lost 6 bases, leaving 8 bases of the junction unmatched.

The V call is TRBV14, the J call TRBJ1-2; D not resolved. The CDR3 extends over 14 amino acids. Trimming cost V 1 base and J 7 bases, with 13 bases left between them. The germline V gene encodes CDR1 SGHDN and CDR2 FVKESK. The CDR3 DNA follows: TGTGCCAGCAGCCAAGTGGTTTTTATGGGTGGCTACACCTTC. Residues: CASSQVVFMGGYTF.

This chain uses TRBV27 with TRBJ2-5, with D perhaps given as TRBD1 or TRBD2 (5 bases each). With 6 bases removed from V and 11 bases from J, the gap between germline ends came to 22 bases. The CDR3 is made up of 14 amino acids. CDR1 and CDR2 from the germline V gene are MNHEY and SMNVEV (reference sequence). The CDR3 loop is CASSTDGTAKPQYF. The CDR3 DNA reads TGTGCCAGCAGCACAGACGGGACCGCTAAACCACAGTACTTC.